Listed here are 3 T cell receptor beta chains from one sample, sequenced in a study of T cell repertoires in cytomegalovirus infection. Each CDR3 protein is one row after TCRdb ran MiXCR on the reads. The table has about 320,000 distinct CDR3 sequences, 8% to 10% seen once; the top ten hold roughly 4.5%. Sequencing was performed on PBMCs. These receptors originate from a human donor in good health (CMV status not recorded). Some clones in this sample may be carry-over from other donors' samples.

This clonotype was counted a few times. The J gene is TRBJ2-7, the V gene TRBV29-1, with D perhaps TRBD1 (6 bases). Germline V gene data show CDR1 as SQVTM and CDR2 as ANQGSEA. The CDR3 loop spans 16 amino acids. Trimming shortened V by 6 bases and J by 4 bases, and 25 bases separated the two germline ends. The CDR3 DNA is TGCAGCGTGGGAACCGCACAGGGATGGTTCCGGTACGAGCAGTACTTC. Its protein is CSVGTAQGWFRYEQYF.

The V call is TRBV30, the J call TRBJ2-7; 8 bases line up with TRBD1. The CDR3 is 13 amino acids. CDR1 is GTSNPN and CDR2 is SVGIG in the germline V gene (reference sequence). V lost 0 bases to trimming and J lost 6 bases; unmatched junction nucleotides: 4. In DNA form, the CDR3 reads TGTGCCTGGAGTGTACACAGGGGGAGCGAGCAGTACTTC. It is translated as CAWSVHRGSEQYF.

This clonotype was detected ten times or more. The V and J genes are TRBV7-9 and TRBJ2-3, with 9 bases fitting TRBD2. CDR1 is SEHNR and CDR2 is FQNEAQ in the germline V gene (reference sequence). The CDR3 is 16 residues long. V gave up 1 base and J gave up 6 bases; unmatched junction bases: 8. For the CDR3, the DNA is TGTGCCAGCAGCTTAGGGTGGACTAGCGAAGGGGATACGCAGTATTTT. This codes for CASSLGWTSEGDTQYF. Full variable domain (missing parts from reference TRBV7-9 and TRBJ2-3): DTGVSQNPRHKITKRGQNVTFRCDPISEHNRLYWYRQTLGQGPEFLTYFQNEAQLEKSRLLSDRFSAERPKGSFSTLEIQRTEQGDSAMYLCASSLGWTSEGDTQYFGPGTRLTVL.